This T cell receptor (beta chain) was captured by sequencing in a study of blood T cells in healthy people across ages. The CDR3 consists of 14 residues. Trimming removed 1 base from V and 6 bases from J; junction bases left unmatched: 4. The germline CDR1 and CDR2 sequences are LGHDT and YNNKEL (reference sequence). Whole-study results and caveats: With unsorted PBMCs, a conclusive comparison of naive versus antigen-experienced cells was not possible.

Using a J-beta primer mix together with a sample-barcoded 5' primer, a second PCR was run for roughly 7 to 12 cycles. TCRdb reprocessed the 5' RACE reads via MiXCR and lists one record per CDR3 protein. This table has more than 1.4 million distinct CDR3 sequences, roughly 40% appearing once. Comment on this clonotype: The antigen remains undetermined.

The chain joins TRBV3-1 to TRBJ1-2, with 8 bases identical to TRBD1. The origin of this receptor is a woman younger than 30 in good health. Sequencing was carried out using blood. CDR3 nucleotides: TGTGCCAGCAGCCAAGGGACAGGGACAGATGGCTACACCTTC. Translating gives CASSQGTGTDGYTF. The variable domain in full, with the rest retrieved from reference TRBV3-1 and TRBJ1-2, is DTAVSQTPKYLVTQMGNDKSIKCEQNLGHDTMYWYKQDSKKFLKIMFSYNNKELIINETVPNRFSPKSPDKAHLNLHINSLELGDSAVYFCASSQGTGTDGYTFGSGTRLTVV.